This TCR beta chain was documented in a study of blood T cell repertoires in COVID-19. Study summary: Acute and convalescent COVID-19 specimens originated in the United States, Italy and Spain. Sample material is recorded as cDNA or gDNA derived from T cells, B-cell-depleted T cells, or PBMCs.

Germline V gives CDR1 ENHRY, CDR2 SYGVKD. After removal of 0 bases from V and 2 bases from J, the junction contained 3 bases not matched to a gene. There are 16 residues in the CDR3. In the original workflow: Reference gene primer amplification gave nucleated cell count estimates. The data were produced by immunoSEQ multiplex PCR, yet TCRdb's version contains in-frame clones alone and is incomplete. V and J calls and clone size are given by that table; D and trimming were obtained from the DNA. The sample includes around 190,000 clones, more than 75% of them seen just once. Sequences were obtained from peripheral blood. This clonotype originated in a human donor in a cohort sampled during active COVID-19. This rearrangement joins TRBV10-3 to TRBJ2-2; the match to TRBD2 covers 7 bases. The CDR3 bases are TGTGCCATCAGTGAGTCTGGGACTAAAAACACCGGGGAGCTGTTTTTT. Translation: CAISESGTKNTGELFF.